This TCR beta chain came from a study of cytomegalovirus exposure and HLA in healthy donors. V dropped 4 bases and J dropped 6; count of bases not matched to a gene: 11. Germline V lookup: CDR1 SEHNR, CDR2 FQNEAQ (reference sequence). CDR3 size: 15 residues. Points from the study as a whole: Some segments of the V type, notably TRBV6-2 and TRBV6-3, were excluded as indistinguishable. The dataset shows that most TCR sequences were rare, while some public TCRs occurred in many donors.

Only a few counts were recorded for this clone. Its antigen remains unidentified. Vbeta (60) and Jbeta (13) primers were used in the PCR. TCRdb keeps only in-frame clones here, not all; method: immunoSEQ multiplex PCR. The sample lists roughly 190,000 clones, around 86% seen once, with approximately 10% in the top ten. The sequencing input was PBMCs. This receptor was identified in a woman in her forties or fifties in good health and CMV-seropositive. The gene calls are TRBV7-9 and TRBJ1-1, with 7 bases aligning to TRBD1. The CDR3 here is CASSSRQGKDAEAFF. The CDR3 nucleotides are TGTGCCAGCAGCTCGCGACAGGGAAAGGATGCTGAAGCTTTCTTT.